This T cell receptor beta chain was recovered during a study of identical twins. The table lists this clonotype with a few counts. TCRdb redid the calling of the 5' RACE reads with MiXCR, one entry per CDR3 protein. The sample has 450,000 or so distinct CDR3 sequences; around 14% are singletons. The V gene's germline CDR1 is MNHEY and CDR2 SVGAGI. Trimming at V came to 0 bases and at J to 1 base, leaving 1 base not matched to a gene. This CDR3 spans 15 amino acids. The same data also went into a second study, on yellow fever vaccine responses in identical twins.

Sequencing was performed on CD4+ T cells sorted from blood. The chain has TRBV6-5 and TRBJ2-3; 7 bases match TRBD2. The receptor was derived from a woman under 30 in good health. This CDR3 reads CASSYSAGGTDTQYF. CDR3 sequence (DNA): TGTGCCAGCAGTTACTCCGCGGGGGGCACAGATACGCAGTATTTT.